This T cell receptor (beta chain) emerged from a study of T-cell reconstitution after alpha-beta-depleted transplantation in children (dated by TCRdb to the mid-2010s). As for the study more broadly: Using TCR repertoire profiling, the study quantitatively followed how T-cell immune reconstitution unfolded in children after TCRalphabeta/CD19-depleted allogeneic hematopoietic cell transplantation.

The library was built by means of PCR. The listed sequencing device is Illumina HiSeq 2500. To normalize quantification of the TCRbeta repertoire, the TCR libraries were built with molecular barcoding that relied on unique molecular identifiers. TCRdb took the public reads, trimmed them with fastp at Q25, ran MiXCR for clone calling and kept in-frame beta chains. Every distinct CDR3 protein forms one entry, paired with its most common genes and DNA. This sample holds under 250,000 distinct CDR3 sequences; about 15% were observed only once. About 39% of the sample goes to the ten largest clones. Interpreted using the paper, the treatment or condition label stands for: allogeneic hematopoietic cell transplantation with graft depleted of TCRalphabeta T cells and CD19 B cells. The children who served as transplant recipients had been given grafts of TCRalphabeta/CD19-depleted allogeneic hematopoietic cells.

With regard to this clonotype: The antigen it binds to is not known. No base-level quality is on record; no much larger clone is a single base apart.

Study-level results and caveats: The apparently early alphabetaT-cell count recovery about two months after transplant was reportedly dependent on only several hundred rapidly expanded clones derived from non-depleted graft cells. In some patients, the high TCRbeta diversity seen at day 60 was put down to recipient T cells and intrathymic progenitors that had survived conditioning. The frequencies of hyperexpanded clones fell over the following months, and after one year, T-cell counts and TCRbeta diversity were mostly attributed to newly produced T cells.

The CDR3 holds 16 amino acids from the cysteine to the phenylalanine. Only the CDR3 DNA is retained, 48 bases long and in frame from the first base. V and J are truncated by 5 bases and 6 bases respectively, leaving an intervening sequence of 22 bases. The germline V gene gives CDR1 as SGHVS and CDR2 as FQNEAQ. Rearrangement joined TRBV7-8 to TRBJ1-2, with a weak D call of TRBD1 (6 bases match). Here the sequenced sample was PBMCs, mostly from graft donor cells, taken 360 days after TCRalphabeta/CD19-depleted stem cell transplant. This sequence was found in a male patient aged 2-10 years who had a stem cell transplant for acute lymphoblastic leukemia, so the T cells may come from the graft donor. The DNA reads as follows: TGTGCCAGCAGCCGACGTGGGACACCGCCCGAGGATGGCTACACCTTC. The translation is CASSRRGTPPEDGYTF. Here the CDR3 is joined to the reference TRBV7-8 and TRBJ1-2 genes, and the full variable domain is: GAGVSQSPRYKVAKRGQDVALRCDPISGHVSLFWYQQALGQGPEFLTYFQNEAQLDKSGLPSDRFFAERPEGSVSTLKIQRTQQEDSAVYLCASSRRGTPPEDGYTFGSGTRLTVV.